This entry lists 30 T cell receptor beta chains sequenced from one sample in a study of T cells in Graves' hyperthyroidism and ophthalmopathy. The source material, RNA transcripts, was used to amplify TCR beta CDR3 regions. The primer set for the first-round RT-PCR of the TCR CDR3 was HTBI. TCRdb reanalysed the multiplex PCR reads using MiXCR and keeps one entry per CDR3 protein. The data hold approximately 400,000 distinct CDR3 sequences, with about 25% observed a single time. Sequencing was done on a sample of blood. The receptor source for this set is a man over 45 with Graves' hyperthyroidism.

The rearrangement joins TRBV12-5 to TRBJ2-3, with 12 bases identical to TRBD2. Germline values: CDR1 LGHNT, CDR2 FRNRAP. Trimming cost V 4 bases and J 2 bases; bases outside gene matches: 7. The CDR3 sequence is 17 residues long. This CDR3 reads CASGSMGTSGPTDTQYF. In DNA form, the CDR3 reads TGTGCTAGTGGTTCGATGGGGACTAGCGGGCCCACAGATACGCAGTATTTT.

This clonotype was counted only a few times. This may arise from a read error, as a much more abundant clone is one base away. V usage is TRBV3-1 and J usage is TRBJ2-1; D not resolved. The germline V gene has CDR1 LGHDT and CDR2 YNNKEL (reference sequence). The CDR3 is made up of 11 amino acids. Trimming pared 10 bases from V and 7 bases from J, leaving 11 bases between. The DNA of the CDR3 is TGTGCCACCTGCGACGTGAATGAGCAGTTCTTC. Encoded protein: CATCDVNEQFF.

The chain couples TRBV27 to TRBJ2-2; no reliable D call. V lost 5 bases, J lost 5 bases, and 12 bases lay in between. The CDR3 sequence is 14 residues long. Germline lookup yields CDR1 MNHEY and CDR2 SMNVEV (reference sequence). The CDR3 is CASSLKGRTGELFF. CDR3 bases: TGTGCCAGCAGTCTTAAGGGCCGTACCGGGGAGCTGTTTTTT.

There are many counts of this clonotype. V is TRBV27 and J is TRBJ2-7; the D gene is possibly TRBD2 (5 bases). The CDR3 is made up of 14 amino acids. Looked up from germline, CDR1 is MNHEY and CDR2 is SMNVEV (reference sequence). Trimming removed 6 bases at V and 3 bases at J, with 15 bases between. The CDR3 loop reads CASSSGTTIYEQYF. In DNA form, the CDR3 reads TGTGCCAGCAGCTCGGGAACTACAATCTACGAGCAGTACTTC.

This clonotype was seen more than once but under ten times. The junction departs from the called germline gene at one end, perhaps through a read error. The V gene is TRBV20-1, the J gene TRBJ2-5, with 8 bases aligning to TRBD2. Germline loops: CDR1 DFQATT, CDR2 SNEGSKA (reference sequence). CDR3 length: 13 residues. CDR3 DNA sequence: TGCAGTGCACCGACTAGCGACCAAGAGGCCCAGTACTTC. It encodes CSAPTSDQEAQYF.

This clonotype appeared many times. The chain recombines TRBV12-3 or TRBV12-4 with TRBJ1-1; D gene uncertain. Trimming took 5 bases from V and 7 from J, leaving 11 bases between them. CDR3 length: 12 amino acids. The CDR3 DNA sequence: TGTGCCAGCAGTCTCCGCCCTCATGAAGCTTTCTTT. Protein sequence: CASSLRPHEAFF.

This clonotype was seen more than once but under ten times. The chain combines TRBV5-1 with TRBJ2-2, with 9 bases identical to TRBD2. The V gene's germline CDR1 is SGHRS and CDR2 YFSETQ. Unmatched junction bases numbered 8, after V lost 1 base and J lost 4 bases. The CDR3 extends over 17 amino acids. CDR3 in DNA: TGCGCCAGCAGCTTGTTGGCGGGAGGGCGTATCACCGGGGAGCTGTTTTTT. It specifies CASSLLAGGRITGELFF.

This clonotype showed up just a few times. The rearrangement links TRBV3-1 to TRBJ2-7, with D tentatively TRBD2 (5 bases). Trimming took 0 bases from V and 6 from J, leaving 9 bases between them. Germline V lookup: CDR1 LGHDT, CDR2 YNNKEL (reference sequence). The CDR3 has 13 amino acids. CDR3 sequence (DNA): TGTGCCAGCAGCCAAGATGCCGGAGGCGAGCAGTACTTC. This gives the protein CASSQDAGGEQYF.

The table lists this clonotype with many counts. The chain couples TRBV28 to TRBJ2-3; TRBD1 aligns across 9 bases. Unmatched junction bases numbered 14, after V lost 6 bases and J lost 4 bases. The CDR3 spans 17 residues. In germline, CDR1 is MDHEN, CDR2 SYDVKM. In DNA, the CDR3 is TGTGCCAGCAGCTTAAGAGATCCGGGACAGGGTGCAGATACGCAGTATTTT. Protein: CASSLRDPGQGADTQYF.

This clonotype was seen repeatedly, ten times or more. The chain is built from TRBV27 and TRBJ2-3, with 10 bases identical to TRBD2. CDR1 and CDR2 from the germline V gene are MNHEY and SMNVEV (reference sequence). CDR3 length equals 15 residues. V was pared by 4 bases and J by 0 bases, with 1 base of the junction left unmatched. The CDR3 sequence: CASSYSGRSTDTQYF. The CDR3 nucleotides read TGTGCCAGCAGTTATAGCGGGAGGAGCACAGATACGCAGTATTTT.

On this clonotype: A much larger clone lies one base from this, so it may be a read error. This chain joins TRBV11-2 and TRBJ2-5, with TRBD2 as a possible D gene (7 bases). CDR3 length: 16 amino acids. The germline CDR1 and CDR2 sequences are SGHAT and FQNNGV. This chain's CDR3 is CASSLDGGANGETLYF. CDR3 nucleotide sequence: TGTGCCAGCAGCTTAGATGGGGGGGCTAATGGGGAGACCCTGTACTTC.

In this sample, this clonotype turned up a few times. The chain links TRBV20-1 to TRBJ2-7; D possibly matches TRBD1 or TRBD2 (5 bases each). Between the trimmed V and J ends, which lost 4 bases and 2 bases, there was a span of 15 bases. There are 14 residues in the CDR3. Germline V gene data show CDR1 as DFQATT and CDR2 as SNEGSKA (reference sequence). CDR3 loop: CSATDRDGTYEQYF. In DNA form, the CDR3 reads TGCAGTGCTACTGACCGGGACGGAACCTACGAGCAGTACTTC.

This clonotype was seen only a few times. The chain links TRBV7-3 to TRBJ2-3; possible D gene TRBD1, 7 bases. Germline V gene data show CDR1 as SGHTA and CDR2 as FQGTGA. V shed 5 bases and J shed 8 bases, with 14 bases lying between them. The CDR3 has 13 amino acids. Here the CDR3 DNA reads TGTGCCAGCAGCCCTCAGGGGGGAGGTACGCAGTATTTT. It yields the protein CASSPQGGGTQYF. Full variable domain (rest looked up from reference TRBV7-3 and TRBJ2-3): GAGVSQTPSNKVTEKGKYVELRCDPISGHTALYWYRQSLGQGPEFLIYFQGTGAADDSGLPNDRFFAVRPEGSVSTLKIQRTERGDSAVYLCASSPQGGGTQYFGPGTRLTVL.

This clonotype was found a few times. The chain carries TRBV12-3 or TRBV12-4 and TRBJ1-5; possible D gene TRBD1, 6 bases. V was shortened by 0 bases and J by 1 base, with 10 bases between the two germline ends. The CDR3 loop spans 16 amino acids. CDR3 amino acids: CASSLAQDRSNQPQHF. In nucleotides, the CDR3 is TGTGCCAGCAGTTTAGCGCAGGACAGAAGCAATCAGCCCCAGCATTTT.

J is TRBJ2-3 and V is TRBV19; a weak D match, TRBD2 (6 bases). CDR3 length: 15 amino acids. The V gene lost 7 bases and the J gene lost 2 bases, with 16 bases spanning the gap. Germline V lookup: CDR1 LNHDA, CDR2 SQIVND (reference sequence). CDR3 bases: TGTGCCAGTACCTTCGAGGCTAGCGACACAGATACGCAGTATTTT. This gives the protein CASTFEASDTDTQYF.

This chain joins TRBV5-1 and TRBJ2-3, with 9 bases that match TRBD1. This CDR3 comprises 14 residues. The V gene end was trimmed by 5 bases and the J gene end by 0 bases; junction bases not matched to a gene: 1. Germline V gene data show CDR1 as SGHRS and CDR2 as YFSETQ. DNA for the CDR3: TGCGCCAGCAGGGGACAGGGTAGCACAGATACGCAGTATTTT. Its protein is CASRGQGSTDTQYF.

The chain combines TRBV13 with TRBJ1-6; tentatively, D is TRBD1 (6 bases). The V end was cut by 4 bases, the J end by 7 bases, with 14 bases between. Per germline, CDR1 PRHDT and CDR2 FYEKMQ (reference sequence). The CDR3 contains 15 residues. The CDR3 protein is CASSSTGSQNSPLHF. CDR3 nucleotide sequence: TGTGCCAGCAGCTCGACAGGATCGCAGAATTCACCCCTCCACTTT. Supplemented by reference TRBV13 and TRBJ1-6, the full variable domain reads AAGVIQSPRHLIKEKRETATLKCYPIPRHDTVYWYQQGPGQDPQFLISFYEKMQSDKGSIPDRFSAQQFSDYHSELNMSSLELGDSALYFCASSSTGSQNSPLHFGNGTRLTVT.

The chain carries TRBV27 and TRBJ2-1; 9 bases map to TRBD2. The germline CDR1 and CDR2 sequences are MNHEY and SMNVEV (reference sequence). This CDR3 has 15 residues. The junction had 5 bases not matched to a gene; V was cut back by 4 bases and J by 4 bases. The DNA for the CDR3 is TGTGCCAGCAGTTCCAGACTAGCGGCGTACAATGAGCAGTTCTTC. Its translation is CASSSRLAAYNEQFF.

A few counts support this clonotype. The gene calls are TRBV19 and TRBJ2-1; the D gene is possibly TRBD2 (6 bases). The CDR3 contains 15 residues. Trimming took off 5 bases at V and 7 bases at J, with 18 bases between the two ends. Germline V gives CDR1 LNHDA, CDR2 SQIVND (reference sequence). DNA of the CDR3: TGTGCCAGTAGTTACTCCGGGACTGCCGGGAATGAGCAGTTCTTC. Protein sequence: CASSYSGTAGNEQFF.

This clonotype was detected only a few times. The CDR3: CSAVQGGEETQYF. CDR3 DNA: TGCAGCGCGGTCCAGGGAGGGGAAGAGACCCAGTACTTC. The chain is built from TRBV29-1 and TRBJ2-5, with 7 bases identical to TRBD2. J lost 3 bases, V lost 7 bases, and 8 bases had no gene match. CDR1 SQVTM and CDR2 ANQGSEA come from the germline V gene. CDR3 length equals 13 residues.

The V and J genes are TRBV7-6 and TRBJ2-5; the D call may be TRBD1 or TRBD2 (6 bases each). Germline V lookup: CDR1 SGHVS, CDR2 FNYEAQ. The V and J ends lost 5 bases and 5 bases respectively, with 24 bases between them. The CDR3 totals 17 residues. CDR3 nucleotide sequence: TGTGCCAGCAGCCATACCCGGGACCCGCTAGGGGGGGAGACCCAGTACTTC. It specifies CASSHTRDPLGGETQYF.

This clonotype was seen repeatedly, ten times or more. The V and J genes are TRBV7-9 and TRBJ2-3; the D is unclear. Germline V gene lookup returns CDR1 SEHNR and CDR2 FQNEAQ (reference sequence). Deletions cut 4 bases from V and 3 bases from J, with 8 bases between. The CDR3 covers 13 residues. The CDR3 protein is CASSSPLTDTQYF. The CDR3 coding sequence is TGTGCCAGCAGCTCCCCCCTTACAGATACGCAGTATTTT.

This clonotype has a count of ten or more. The rearrangement joins TRBV7-6 to TRBJ2-7; TRBD1 agrees at 9 bases. In germline, CDR1 is SGHVS, CDR2 FNYEAQ. Germline trimming cut 5 bases from V and 4 bases from J; bases unmatched to any gene: 12. The CDR3 runs to 16 residues. The DNA of the CDR3 is TGTGCCAGCAGCCCTGGACAGGGGATCGCCAGGTACGAGCAGTACTTC. Protein product: CASSPGQGIARYEQYF.

The CDR3 sequence is CASSGVGLSNQPQHF. CDR3 sequence (DNA): TGTGCCAGCAGTGGAGTGGGGTTGAGCAATCAGCCCCAGCATTTT. The V call is TRBV2, the J call TRBJ1-5; D is unresolved. This CDR3 has 15 residues. V was pared by 4 bases and J by 1 base, with 11 bases between. Germline V gene data show CDR1 as SNHLY and CDR2 as FYNNEI.

This clonotype has a count of ten or more. CDR3 in amino acids: CASSPRTGGYEQYF. The CDR3 DNA is TGTGCCAGCAGCCCACGGACAGGGGGCTACGAGCAGTACTTC. This chain connects TRBV7-9 to TRBJ2-7, with TRBD1 matching over 10 bases. CDR3 length equals 14 residues. The V gene's germline CDR1 is SEHNR and CDR2 FQNEAQ (reference sequence). The ends lost 5 bases at V and 3 bases at J; junction bases unmatched: 4.

This clonotype was recorded at least ten times. V is TRBV2 and J is TRBJ1-2; TRBD1 might be the D (6 bases). The CDR3 covers 14 residues. Germline loops: CDR1 SNHLY, CDR2 FYNNEI. The V gene lost 6 bases and the J gene lost 3 bases, with 14 bases spanning the gap. Written as DNA, the CDR3 is TGTGCCAGCAGGGCACAACAGGGCCACTATGGCTACACCTTC. It translates to CASRAQQGHYGYTF.

This clonotype has only a few counts. V usage is TRBV18 and J usage is TRBJ2-7; D perhaps matches TRBD1 (6 bases). Trimming took off 2 bases at V and 3 bases at J, with 11 bases between the two ends. CDR3 length equals 14 residues. Germline V lookup: CDR1 KGHSH, CDR2 LQKENI. Here the CDR3 DNA reads TGTGCCAGCTCACCAGGGGGCGGCGGCTACGAGCAGTACTTC. It encodes CASSPGGGGYEQYF.

The chain recombines TRBV15 with TRBJ2-3; D is unclear. Trimming removed 1 base at V and 8 bases at J, with 7 bases between. This CDR3 contains 12 residues. Looked up from germline, CDR1 is LNHNV and CDR2 is YYDKDF (reference sequence). The CDR3 bases are TGTGCCACCAGCAGAGCTCGATCTACGCAGTATTTT. Residues: CATSRARSTQYF.

This clonotype was seen many times. This sequence joins TRBV28 and TRBJ2-3, with 9 bases that match TRBD2. With V trimmed by 3 bases and J by 4 bases, 8 bases remained unmatched. The CDR3 is made up of 16 amino acids. Germline CDR1 MDHEN, CDR2 SYDVKM. The CDR3 region has the DNA TGTGCCAGCAGTTTGAGGGGCGGGAGGGCCGCAGATACGCAGTATTTT. Encoded protein: CASSLRGGRAADTQYF.

As for this clonotype: A much larger clone differs by one base, so this may be a read error. The J gene is TRBJ2-7, the V gene TRBV28, with a weak D call TRBD1 (5 bases). With 3 bases removed from V and 0 bases from J, the gap between germline ends came to 12 bases. This CDR3 is 15 amino acids long. The germline CDR1 and CDR2 sequences are MDHEN and SYDVKM. CDR3 residues: CASSFAGFGSYEQYF. The CDR3 DNA reads as TGTGCCAGCAGTTTTGCAGGGTTTGGCTCCTACGAGCAGTACTTC.